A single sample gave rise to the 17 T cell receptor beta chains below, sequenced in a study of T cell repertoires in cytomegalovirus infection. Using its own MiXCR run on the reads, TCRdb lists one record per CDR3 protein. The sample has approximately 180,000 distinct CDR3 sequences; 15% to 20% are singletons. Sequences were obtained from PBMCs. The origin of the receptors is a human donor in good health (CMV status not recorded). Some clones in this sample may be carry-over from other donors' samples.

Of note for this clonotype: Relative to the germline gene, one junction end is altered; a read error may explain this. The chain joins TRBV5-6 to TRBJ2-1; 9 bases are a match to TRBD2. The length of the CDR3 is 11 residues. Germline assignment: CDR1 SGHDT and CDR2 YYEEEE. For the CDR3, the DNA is TGTGCCAGCAGCTCCGGACTAGCGTGGGTCTTC. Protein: CASSSGLAWVF.

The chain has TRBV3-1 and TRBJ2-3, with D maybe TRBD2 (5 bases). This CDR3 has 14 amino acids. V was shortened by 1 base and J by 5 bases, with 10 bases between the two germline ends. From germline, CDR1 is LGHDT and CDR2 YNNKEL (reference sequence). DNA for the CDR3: TGTGCCAGCAGCCAAGGAGGGCCTCGAGATACGCAGTATTTT. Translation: CASSQGGPRDTQYF.

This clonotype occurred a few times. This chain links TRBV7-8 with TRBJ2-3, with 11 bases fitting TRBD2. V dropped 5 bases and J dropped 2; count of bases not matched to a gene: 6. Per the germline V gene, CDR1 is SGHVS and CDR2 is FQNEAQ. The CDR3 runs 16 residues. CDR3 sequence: CASSNLAGGPTDTQYF. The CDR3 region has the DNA TGTGCCAGCAGCAACCTAGCGGGAGGACCCACAGATACGCAGTATTTT.

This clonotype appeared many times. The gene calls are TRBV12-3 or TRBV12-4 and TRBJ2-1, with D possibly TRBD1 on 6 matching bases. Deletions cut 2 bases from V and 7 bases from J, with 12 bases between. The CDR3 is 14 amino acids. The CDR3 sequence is CASSLSAGANEQFF. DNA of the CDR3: TGTGCCAGCAGTTTATCGGCAGGGGCGAATGAGCAGTTCTTC.

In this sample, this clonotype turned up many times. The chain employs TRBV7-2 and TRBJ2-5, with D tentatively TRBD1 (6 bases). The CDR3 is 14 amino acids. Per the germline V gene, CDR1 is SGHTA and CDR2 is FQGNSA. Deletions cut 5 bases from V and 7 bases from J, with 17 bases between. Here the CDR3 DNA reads TGTGCCAGCAGCCAGGGGTGGGGTATAACGACCCAGTACTTC. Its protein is CASSQGWGITTQYF. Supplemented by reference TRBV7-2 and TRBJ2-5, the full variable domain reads GAGVSQSPSNKVTEKGKDVELRCDPISGHTALYWYRQSLGQGLEFLIYFQGNSAPDKSGLPSDRFSAERTGGSVSTLTIQRTQQEDSAVYLCASSQGWGITTQYFGPGTRLLVL.

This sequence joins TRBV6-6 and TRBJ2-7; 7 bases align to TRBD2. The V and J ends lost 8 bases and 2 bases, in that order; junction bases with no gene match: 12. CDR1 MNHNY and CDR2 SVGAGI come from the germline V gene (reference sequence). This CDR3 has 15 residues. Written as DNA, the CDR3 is TGTGCCAGCGGTTTGGGGGGGAATGGGGCCTACGAGCAGTACTTC. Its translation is CASGLGGNGAYEQYF.

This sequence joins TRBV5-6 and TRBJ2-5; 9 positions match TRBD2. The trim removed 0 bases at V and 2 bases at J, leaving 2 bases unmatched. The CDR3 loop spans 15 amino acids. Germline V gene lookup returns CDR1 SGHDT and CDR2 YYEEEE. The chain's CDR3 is CASSLVTSGQETQYF. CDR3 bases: TGTGCCAGCAGCTTGGTTACTAGCGGGCAAGAGACCCAGTACTTC.

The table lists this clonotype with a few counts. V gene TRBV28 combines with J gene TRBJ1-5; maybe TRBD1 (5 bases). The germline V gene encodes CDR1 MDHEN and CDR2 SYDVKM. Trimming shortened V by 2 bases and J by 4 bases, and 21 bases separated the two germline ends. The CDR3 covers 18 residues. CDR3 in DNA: TGTGCCAGCAGTTTACCAATCGGACTCGGGACTGTTAATCAGCCCCAGCATTTT. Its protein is CASSLPIGLGTVNQPQHF.

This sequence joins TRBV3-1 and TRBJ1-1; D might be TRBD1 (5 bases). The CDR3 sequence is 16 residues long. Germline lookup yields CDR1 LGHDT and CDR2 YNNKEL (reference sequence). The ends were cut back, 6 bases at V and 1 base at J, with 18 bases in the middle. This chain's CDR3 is CASSLVRAERNTEAFF. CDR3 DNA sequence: TGTGCCAGCAGTCTCGTCAGGGCGGAGAGGAACACTGAAGCTTTCTTT.

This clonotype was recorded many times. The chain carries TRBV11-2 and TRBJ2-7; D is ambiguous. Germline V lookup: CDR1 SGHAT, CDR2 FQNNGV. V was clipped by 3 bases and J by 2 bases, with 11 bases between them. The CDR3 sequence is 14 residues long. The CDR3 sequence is CASSFAEPPYEQYF. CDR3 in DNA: TGTGCCAGCAGCTTCGCGGAGCCCCCCTACGAGCAGTACTTC.

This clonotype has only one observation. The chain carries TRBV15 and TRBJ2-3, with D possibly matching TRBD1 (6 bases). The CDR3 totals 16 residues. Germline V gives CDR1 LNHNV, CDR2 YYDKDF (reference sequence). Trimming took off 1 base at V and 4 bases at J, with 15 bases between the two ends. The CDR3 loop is CATSRGRDTGSDTQYF. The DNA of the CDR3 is TGTGCCACCAGCAGAGGAAGGGACACTGGCTCAGATACGCAGTATTTT.

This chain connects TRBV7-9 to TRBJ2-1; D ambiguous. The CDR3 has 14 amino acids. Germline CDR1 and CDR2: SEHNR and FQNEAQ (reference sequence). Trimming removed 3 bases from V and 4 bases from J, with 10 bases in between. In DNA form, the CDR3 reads TGTGCCAGCAGCTTTTCACAGATTTACAATGAGCAGTTCTTC. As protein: CASSFSQIYNEQFF.

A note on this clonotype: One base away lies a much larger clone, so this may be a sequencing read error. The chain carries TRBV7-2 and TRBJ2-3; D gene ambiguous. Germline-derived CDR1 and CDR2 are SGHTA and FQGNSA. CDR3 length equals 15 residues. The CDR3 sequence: CASSLAGRSTDKQYF. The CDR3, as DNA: TGTGCCAGCAGCTTAGCGGGCAGAAGCACAGATAAGCAGTATTTT.

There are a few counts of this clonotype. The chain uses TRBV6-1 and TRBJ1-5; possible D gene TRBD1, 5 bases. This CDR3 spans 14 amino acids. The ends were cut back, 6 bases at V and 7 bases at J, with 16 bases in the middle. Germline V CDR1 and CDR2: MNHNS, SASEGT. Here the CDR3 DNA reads TGTGCCAGCAGCCCCGTGAACCGGGGCCAGCCCCAGCATTTT. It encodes CASSPVNRGQPQHF.

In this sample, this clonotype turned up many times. The CDR3 sequence is CASSLAGPFDEQYF. CDR3 nucleotides: TGTGCCAGCAGCTTAGCCGGGCCATTTGACGAGCAGTACTTC. The chain uses TRBV7-6 and TRBJ2-7; D is ambiguous. This CDR3 is built from 14 residues. V lost 0 bases and J lost 5, with 11 bases in between. Germline CDR1 reads SGHVS; CDR2 reads FNYEAQ.

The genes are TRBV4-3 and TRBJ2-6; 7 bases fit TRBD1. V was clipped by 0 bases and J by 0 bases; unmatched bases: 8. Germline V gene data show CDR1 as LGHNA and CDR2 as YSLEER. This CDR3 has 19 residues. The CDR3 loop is CASSQEFGQAYSGANVLTF. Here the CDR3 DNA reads TGCGCCAGCAGCCAAGAGTTCGGACAGGCCTACTCTGGGGCCAACGTCCTGACTTTC.

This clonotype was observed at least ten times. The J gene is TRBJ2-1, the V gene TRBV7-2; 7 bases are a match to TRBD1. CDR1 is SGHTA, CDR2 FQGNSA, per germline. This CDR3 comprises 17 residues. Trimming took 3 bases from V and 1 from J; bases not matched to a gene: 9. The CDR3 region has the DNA TGTGCCAGCAGCTTTTATCCCGGGACAGCATCCTACAATGAGCAGTTCTTC. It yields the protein CASSFYPGTASYNEQFF.